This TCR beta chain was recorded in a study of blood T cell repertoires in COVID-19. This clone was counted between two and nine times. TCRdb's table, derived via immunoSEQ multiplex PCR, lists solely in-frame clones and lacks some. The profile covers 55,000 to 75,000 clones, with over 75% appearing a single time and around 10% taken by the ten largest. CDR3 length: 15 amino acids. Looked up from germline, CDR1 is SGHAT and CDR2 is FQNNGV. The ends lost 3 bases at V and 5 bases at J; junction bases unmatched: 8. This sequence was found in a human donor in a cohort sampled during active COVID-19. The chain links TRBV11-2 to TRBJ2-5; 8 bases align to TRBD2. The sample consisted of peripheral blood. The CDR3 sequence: CASSFSGGPYETQYF. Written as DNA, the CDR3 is TGTGCCAGCAGCTTTTCGGGAGGGCCGTATGAGACCCAGTACTTC. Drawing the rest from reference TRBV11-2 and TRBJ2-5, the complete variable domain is EAGVAQSPRYKIIEKRQSVAFWCNPISGHATLYWYQQILGQGPKLLIQFQNNGVVDDSQLPKDRFSAERLKGVDSTLKIQPAKLEDSAVYLCASSFSGGPYETQYFGPGTRLLVL.